The source of this T cell receptor (beta chain) is a study of CD8 T cells in Susac syndrome. TCR beta sequencing covered blood CD8+ and CD4+ T cells. Both CD4+ and CD8+ T cells were negatively isolated, and TEMRA cells underwent FACS enrichment. V shed 11 bases and J shed 5 bases, with 13 bases lying between them. CDR1 MNHEY and CDR2 SVGEGT come from the germline V gene. The CDR3 has 12 residues. Of note for this clonotype: Its target is not known.

Study-wide results and limits: The study conceded that its TCR sequencing and HLA analysis involved relatively few individuals.

An amount of RNA that ranged from roughly 0.5 to 1 ug was reverse transcribed with random hexamers. immunoSEQ multiplex PCR amplified TCR beta CDR3 across 54 Vbeta, 13 Jbeta. TCRdb re-analysed the immunoSEQ multiplex PCR reads in MiXCR, keeping a single row per CDR3 protein. The table records about 300,000 distinct CDR3 sequences, about nine tenths of them present only once. This receptor was taken from a human donor with multiple sclerosis. What was sequenced was CD8+ T cells from PBMCs. J is TRBJ2-1 and V is TRBV6-2 or TRBV6-3; D possibly corresponds to TRBD1 (5 bases). For the CDR3, the DNA is TGTGCCTCTCAGGGCCGGAACAATGAGCAGTTCTTC. Translated, it gives CASQGRNNEQFF.